The 10 T cell receptor beta chains below come from one sample, sequenced in a study of blood T cell repertoires in COVID-19. Clones were sequenced by immunoSEQ multiplex PCR, and TCRdb holds only the in-frame ones, with some missing. Altogether 250,000 to 350,000 clones are present, 80% to 90% being singletons, with the ten largest covering 0.75% to 0.9%. Sequenced sample: peripheral blood. The receptors stem from a man younger than 45 with acute or convalescent COVID-19.

This clone was counted a single time. DNA of the CDR3: TGTGCCAGCAGCTGGATCGACAGGGAACCTTTCTTT. Protein: CASSWIDREPFF. V usage is TRBV7-2 and J usage is TRBJ1-1; 7 bases map to TRBD1. The V segment lost 4 bases and the J segment 12 bases; nucleotides outside the gene matches: 8. Germline V gene data show CDR1 as SGHTA and CDR2 as FQGNSA. The CDR3 is 12 amino acids.

V usage is TRBV4-1 and J usage is TRBJ2-1; a possible D gene is TRBD2 (6 bases). Germline-derived CDR1 and CDR2 are MGHRA and YSYEKL. The CDR3 contains 15 residues. V was cut by 4 bases and J by 4 bases, with 14 bases left in between. The CDR3 sequence: CASSPSTSPYNEQFF. DNA for the CDR3: TGCGCCAGCAGCCCCTCCACTAGCCCTTACAATGAGCAGTTCTTC.

The V gene is TRBV4-1, the J gene TRBJ1-5; weak D call: TRBD1 (5 bases). Germline assignment: CDR1 MGHRA and CDR2 YSYEKL. The CDR3 extends over 15 amino acids. V was clipped by 0 bases and J by 3 bases, with 9 bases between them. CDR3 in DNA: TGCGCCAGCAGCCAAGATAGGACATACAATCAGCCCCAGCATTTT. This encodes CASSQDRTYNQPQHF.

V usage is TRBV6-5 and J usage is TRBJ2-1; weak D call: TRBD2 (5 bases). Per germline, CDR1 MNHEY and CDR2 SVGAGI. Deletions cut 2 bases from V and 0 bases from J, with 5 bases between. The CDR3 loop spans 14 amino acids. The CDR3 DNA reads TGTGCCAGCAGTTACGGGAGCTCCTACAATGAGCAGTTCTTC. This sequence encodes CASSYGSSYNEQFF.

In its sample, this clone was seen once. This chain joins TRBV29-1 and TRBJ1-2, with D maybe TRBD1 (6 bases). Between the trimmed V and J ends, which lost 7 bases and 8 bases, there was a span of 20 bases. Germline V CDR1 and CDR2: SQVTM, ANQGSEA. The CDR3 has 13 amino acids. The CDR3 loop is CSAINQDSGGYTF. CDR3 coding DNA: TGCAGCGCCATAAATCAGGACAGCGGCGGCTACACCTTC.

The chain recombines TRBV29-1 with TRBJ2-7; 7 nucleotides agree with TRBD1. This CDR3 comprises 12 residues. Germline CDR1 is SQVTM and CDR2 is ANQGSEA. V shed 5 bases and J 3 bases; nucleotides not matched to a gene: 4. The chain's CDR3 is CSVLTGFYEQYF. The CDR3, as DNA: TGCAGCGTTTTGACAGGGTTCTACGAGCAGTACTTC.

The chain employs TRBV28 and TRBJ1-1, with 8 bases that match TRBD1. Germline loops: CDR1 MDHEN, CDR2 SYDVKM. The CDR3 spans 13 residues. The V gene end was trimmed by 3 bases and the J gene end by 4 bases; junction bases not matched to a gene: 1. The CDR3 DNA sequence: TGTGCCAGCAGTTTGGACAGGGTCACTGAAGCTTTCTTT. It is translated as CASSLDRVTEAFF.

This chain links TRBV2 with TRBJ2-3; 7 bases fit TRBD2. V was pared by 6 bases and J by 4 bases, with 10 bases of the junction left unmatched. The CDR3 covers 15 residues. Germline assignment: CDR1 SNHLY and CDR2 FYNNEI. The CDR3 DNA reads TGTGCCAGCAGCGCACAGACTAGCCCCGCAGATACGCAGTATTTT. It is translated as CASSAQTSPADTQYF.

The chain combines TRBV5-1 with TRBJ2-3; D possibly corresponds to TRBD2 (6 bases). V lost 3 bases and J 2 bases, leaving 13 bases between the germline ends. The CDR3 is 15 residues long. Per germline, CDR1 SGHRS and CDR2 YFSETQ. CDR3 residues: CASSWGGGNTDTQYF. The DNA of the CDR3 is TGCGCCAGCAGCTGGGGTGGCGGGAACACAGATACGCAGTATTTT.

The V and J genes are TRBV3-1 (or the pseudogene TRBV3-2) and TRBJ2-7; weak D call: TRBD1 (6 bases). The CDR3 covers 15 residues. V gave up 3 bases and J gave up 3 bases, with 15 bases separating them. The V gene's germline CDR1 is LGHDT and CDR2 YNNKEL (reference sequence). The CDR3 DNA sequence: TGTGCCAGCAGCCACCAAGGGGGACCAAACTACGAGCAGTACTTC. Protein sequence: CASSHQGGPNYEQYF.